This T cell receptor (beta chain) was sequenced in a study of PD-1 blockade in classical Hodgkin lymphoma. Background on the study: The nivolumab dose that patients received was 3 mg/kg, given intravenously every 2 weeks.

The study, taken as a whole, reports: Complete responders matched newly diagnosed patients in baseline diversity. Newly diagnosed patients reportedly trailed healthy donors in baseline TCR diversity. At C4D1, TCR diversity had climbed significantly for CD4+ cells, though not for CD8+ cells.

Time point: cycle 4 day 1 (C4D1), after less than 7 weeks of nivolumab. Each and every patient relapsed after autologous stem cell transplantation, and patients got differing brentuximab vedotin exposure. Negative magnetic selection isolated CD4+ T cells from thawed PBMCs. Using immunoSEQ multiplex PCR, the repertoire was profiled, and TCRdb retains in-frame clones only, with some absent. The sample includes around 27,000 clones, around 83% of them seen just once. Note on this clone: The antigen remains unidentified.

The clonotype originates from a human donor with classical Hodgkin lymphoma. Sequencing used CD4+ T cells from blood, obtained before the fourth cycle of nivolumab.

Here the CDR3 reads CASSLARLALTDTQYF. CDR3 bases: TGCGCCAGCAGCTTGGCTCGACTAGCCCTCACAGATACGCAGTATTTT. The rearrangement joins TRBV5-1 to TRBJ2-3; TRBD2 matches at 7 bases. CDR1 and CDR2 (germline): SGHRS, YFSETQ. The junction had 6 bases not matched to a gene; V was cut back by 0 bases and J by 2 bases. This CDR3 is built from 16 residues.